This T cell receptor (beta chain) was recovered during a study of cytomegalovirus exposure and HLA in healthy donors (dated by TCRdb to 2017 to 2019). About the study as a whole: An earlier analysis of roughly 610 of the donors reported over 250 Gb of sequence data and 90 million to 120 million unique TCR beta sequences obtained from roughly 180 million T cells. Approximately 300 gigabases of sequencing data and roughly 90 million unique TCR sequences were included in an early release covering several hundred HLA-typed donors. Among the roughly 400 genotyped donors, roughly 80% belonged to the genetic ancestry cluster associated with self-reported Caucasian donors. The study was designed to test whether signatures of past pathogen exposure could be identified by cataloging public T cell receptors. The study used immunosequencing to profile the T cell repertoires of approximately 650 subjects and linked those repertoires to cytomegalovirus serostatus. In addition to the first cohort of hundreds of subjects, a separate validation cohort of 120 different subjects was used. High-throughput TCR immunosequencing, statistical association of individual TCRs with disease status, and machine learning were combined to predict cytomegalovirus infection status. To study patterns of TCR occurrence, a later analysis re-analyzed previously published TCR beta repertoires from just over 650 donors and added high-resolution HLA genotyping. In the later analysis, no new phenotypic data were used to find candidate immune exposures; instead, reliance was placed on TCR beta sequences and their occurrence across donors. An earlier analysis of 587 of the donors used high-throughput TCR beta sequencing to judge whether each TCR beta V gene segment behaved as functional or pseudogenic. Donor age, sex, ethnicity and CMV serostatus were compiled together with the repertoire data. A later genetic analysis used genome-wide SNP genotypes for about 60% of the roughly 670 donors, treating that subset as a discovery cohort. Every repertoire in the discovery cohort had been generated on one and the same sequencing platform. Class I and class II HLA loci were covered by the typing at four-digit resolution. Typing coverage varied by locus: roughly 620-640 donors for A, B, C, DRB1 and DQB1; approximately 500 for DQA1; over 600 for DPA1; 400 to 480 for DPB1. Four to six DR-DQ haplotypes were handled as single units for association and clustering, since linkage in the cohort was strong. Among several hundred genotyped donors of the cohort, an average of roughly 230,000 unique TCR beta nucleotide sequences was sequenced per donor, of which 15% to 20% were non-productive. The full study reports these points: In a later analysis, several top co-occurrence clusters were reported to appear linked to parvovirus B19, influenza, CMV and Epstein-Barr virus. The presence/absence analyses assumed that sequencing depth was roughly uniform across donors, and that assumption may not be true. According to a later analysis, TCR association rates differed among HLA loci, with DRB1 alleles showing the most associated TCRs and HLA-C alleles showing the fewest. Because counts were too low, 15 or so rarely observed V segments, including chromosome 9 orphons, were excluded from the earlier analysis of around 590 of the donors. Compared with the roughly 700-donor mean, donors in an Asian-associated ancestry cluster had fewer N-insertions in productive TCRs, according to a later genetic analysis. The cohort was sequenced for TCR beta chains only, and without alpha or paired-chain data the features that could be detected were limited. When HLA alleles, especially DR and DQ, strongly co-occurred, attributing TCR associations to individual alleles was difficult. It was suggested by the authors that the approach could potentially be generalized to other disease states and immunological phenotypes. The only immune exposure information available for the cohort was CMV serostatus. Linkage disequilibrium might explain the correlated functional status among segregating V segments, but an unknown experimental factor could not be excluded. The study listed 170 or so TCR beta chains as associated with cytomegalovirus. Three of the identified cytomegalovirus-associated TCR beta chains were confirmed in vitro to be specific for cytomegalovirus antigens. In a later analysis, HLA-associated TCR beta chains showed more clonal expansion and lower generation probabilities than non-associated chains that were equally common. In a later analysis, around 15,000 TCR beta sequences were associated with specific HLA alleles at a false discovery rate of 0.05. V-gene and J-gene trimming of TCR beta chains was associated with a missense DCLRE1C variant in a later genetic analysis, and the association was replicated in an independent cohort. Some IMGT-functional V segments, including TRBV6-2 and TRBV6-3, could not be told apart with the 87-base-pair reads, so those segments were excluded. Most TCR sequences were seen in very few donors, while some public TCRs were found in many individuals. A cluster of highly shared sequence variants was judged likely to represent a technical artifact of the sequencing pipeline. A further reported finding was that TCR beta sequences accurately predicted the HLA-A and HLA-B alleles for most subjects in the first cohort. HLA typing was unavailable for some donors at each locus, so association tests used only the typed subset. In an earlier analysis of some 640 of the donors, most TCR beta V segments were observed in productive rearrangements about 90% or about 30% of the time, broadly matching IMGT annotations. A later analysis found that most CMV-associated TCR beta chains appeared HLA-restricted, with HLA associations seemingly driven largely by CMV exposure. Cytomegalovirus status was reported to be diagnosed by the classifier with high specificity and sensitivity in both the original and validation cohorts.

To note about this clone: Its binding antigen is unknown. The sample holds no much larger clone one base away, and base qualities are not on file.

Libraries were constructed by the immunoSEQ multiplex PCR assay. For the multiplex PCR, a mixture combining 60 forward primers for TCR Vbeta segments and 13 reverse primers for TCR Jbeta segments was used. The CDR3 region of rearranged TCR beta genes was amplified from genomic DNA by a multiplex PCR assay. The Illumina HiSeq System was used to sequence the amplified TCR beta libraries as 87-base-pair reads. In the source study's methods: A later analysis tallied roughly 76 million unique TCR beta chains across the 666 repertoires, and some 12 million of those chains were shared by two or more donors. Raw reads were error-corrected and collapsed into unique sequences with a nearest-neighbor algorithm that merged closely related sequences to remove PCR and sequencing errors. Alignment of CDR3 sequences to IMGT reference sequences was used to assign V, D and J gene segments. Each retained sequence needed at least a six-nucleotide match to both a V gene segment and a J gene segment. Rearrangements were classified as productive when the CDR3 lacked stop codons and remained in frame with V and J, and all other rearrangements were classified as non-productive. Following IMGT convention, CDR3 was defined as the stretch from the second conserved V-encoded cysteine up to the conserved J-encoded phenylalanine. The earlier analysis of about 640 of the donors excluded any sequence lacking an unambiguous match to a single V gene segment. An earlier analysis of 450 to 650 of the donors called V segments functional above 56.7% productive rearrangements and segregating when the between-donor standard deviation exceeded 5%. A statistical classification framework was built to diagnose cytomegalovirus status from the catalog of TCR beta chain sequences. In a later analysis, V and J genes were assigned by comparing TCR nucleotide sequences against IMGT/GENE-DB human TR gene sequences. The TCRdist pipeline was used in a later analysis to assign CDR3 sequences and most-parsimonious VDJ recombination scenarios. In a later analysis, each TCR beta chain was defined by its CDR3 amino acid sequence together with its V-gene family, and reads lacking a unique V-gene family were excluded. In a later analysis, around 600 highly shared, low-generation-probability nucleotide sequences were removed to address suspected cross-contamination and a sequencing artifact. In a later analysis, a clonal expansion index was calculated for each public chain from normalized within-repertoire ranks of inferred template counts. A later analysis computed generation probabilities with a VDJ recombination model fitted to out-of-frame rearrangements, and checked the results against IGoR. In a later analysis, hypergeometric tests were used to score TCR-TCR, TCR-HLA and TCR-CMV co-occurrence, with a repertoire-size bias correction applied to TCR pairs. To estimate false discovery rates, a later analysis permuted the HLA or CMV assignments 20 times. In a later analysis, co-occurring TCRs were grouped using DBSCAN, and TCRdist sequence similarity was added for clustering within HLA-allele-positive subsets. For co-occurrence clustering, repertoires with fewer than 30,000 or more than 120,000 public chains were excluded, along with roughly 5 repertoires with anomalous nucleotide sharing. TCRdb took over this immuneACCESS table, retaining in-frame rearrangements with V and J assigned. Such tables are incomplete; in checked studies, under half of the missing clones stem from an unresolved V gene, and the remainder is unexplained. The DNA was the basis for D and trimming; V, J and clone size are from that table. Across this sample there are 100,000 to 150,000 clones, with approximately 80% seen only once. The top ten clonotypes cover around 3.6% of the sample.

In total, over 600 healthy bone marrow donors made up the cohort. At the time of sampling, every cohort member was nominally healthy, though immune exposures that went unrecorded were likely present. The donor was CMV seronegative and was included in the group of 352 seronegative cohort members. Each donor provided a peripheral blood sample, and peripheral blood mononuclear cells were used for TCR beta sequencing. Genomic DNA was extracted from the blood cell samples with the Qiagen DNeasy Blood Extraction Kit. CDR1 and CDR2 were assigned from the germline V gene as SGHDN and FVKESK. The CDR3, from cysteine to phenylalanine, totals 18 residues. The kept DNA is CDR3 alone, 54 bases in frame from the first base. The V and J ends are trimmed by 3 bases and 0 bases, leaving 18 bases between them.

The sample was PBMCs. This sequence was found in a man aged 40-50 years in good health and CMV-seronegative. The chain employs TRBV14 and TRBJ2-1; a weak D assignment points to TRBD2 (6 bases agree). The bases read TGTGCCAGCAGCCACCGGAGGGATACCGGTCGCTCCTACAATGAGCAGTTCTTC. Its amino acids are CASSHRRDTGRSYNEQFF.